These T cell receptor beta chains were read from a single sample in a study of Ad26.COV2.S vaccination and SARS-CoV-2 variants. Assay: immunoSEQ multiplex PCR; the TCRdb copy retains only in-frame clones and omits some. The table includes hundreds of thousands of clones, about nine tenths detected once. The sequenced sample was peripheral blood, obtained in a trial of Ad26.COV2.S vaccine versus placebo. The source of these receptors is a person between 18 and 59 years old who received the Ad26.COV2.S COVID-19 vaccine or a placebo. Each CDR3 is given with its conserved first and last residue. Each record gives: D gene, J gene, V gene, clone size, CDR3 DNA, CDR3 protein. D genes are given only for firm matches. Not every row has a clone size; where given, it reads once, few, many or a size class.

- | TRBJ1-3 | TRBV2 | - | TGTGCCAGCAGTGAAACAGGGAGACGGGGAAACACCATATATTTT | CASSETGRRGNTIYF
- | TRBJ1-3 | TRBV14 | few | TGTGCCAGCAGCCCCGAAAATCGAAACACCATATATTTT | CASSPENRNTIYF
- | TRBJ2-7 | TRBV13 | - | TGTGCCAGCAGCTTTTCTGGGGAGTCCTACGAGCAGTACTTC | CASSFSGESYEQYF
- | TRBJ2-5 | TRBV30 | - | TGTGCCTGGAGTGTGTCCGAGACCCAGTACTTC | CAWSVSETQYF
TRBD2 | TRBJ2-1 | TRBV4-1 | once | TGCGCCAGCAAGGCGCTAGCGGGAGGGATTAATGAGCAGTTCTTC | CASKALAGGINEQFF
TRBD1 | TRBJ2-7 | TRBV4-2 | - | TGTGCCAGCAGCCAAGAGTTGGGACAGGGGACTTACGAGCAGTACTTC | CASSQELGQGTYEQYF
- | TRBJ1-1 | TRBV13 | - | TGTGCCAGCAGCTTCGGGAGCCCACAGGAAGCGGGGACTGAAGCTTTCTTT | CASSFGSPQEAGTEAFF
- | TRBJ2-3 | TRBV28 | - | TGTGCCAGCAGTCCACCAACCCCCCGCACAGATACGCAGTATTTT | CASSPPTPRTDTQYF
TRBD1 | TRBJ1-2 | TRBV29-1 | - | TGCAGCGCGGGACAGGGGTACGGCTACACCTTC | CSAGQGYGYTF
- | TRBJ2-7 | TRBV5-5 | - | TGTGCCAGCAGCTTGGACACCCACTCCTACGAGCAGTACTTC | CASSLDTHSYEQYF
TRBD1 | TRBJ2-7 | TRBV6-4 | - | TGTGCCCCCCGGGACAGGGGCTACGAGCAGTACTTC | CAPRDRGYEQYF
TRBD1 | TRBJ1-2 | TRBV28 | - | TGTGCCAGCAGATCCGGGACAGACTCCTATGGCTACACCTTC | CASRSGTDSYGYTF
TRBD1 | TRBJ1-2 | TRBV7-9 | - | TGTGCCAGCAGCGCCGGACAGGAGTTTAACTATGGCTACACCTTC | CASSAGQEFNYGYTF
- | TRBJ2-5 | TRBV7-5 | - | TGTGTCAGAAGCTTAACTGTAGAGACCCAGTACTTC | CVRSLTVETQYF
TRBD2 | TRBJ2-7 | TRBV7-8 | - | TGTGCCAGCAGCTTACGGGAGACTAGCGTCTACGAGCAGTACTTC | CASSLRETSVYEQYF
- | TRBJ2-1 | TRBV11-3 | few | TGTGCCAGCAGCTTAGATCATGGGGGGTCGAGCTCCTACAATGAGCAGTTCTTC | CASSLDHGGSSSYNEQFF
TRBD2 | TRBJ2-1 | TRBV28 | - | TGTGCCAGCAGTTTATCCCGACTAGCGGGAGTGGTTGCAAATGAGCAGTTCTTC | CASSLSRLAGVVANEQFF
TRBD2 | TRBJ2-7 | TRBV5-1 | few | TGCGCCAGCAGGACTAGCGGGAGCGTTTACGAGCAGTACTTC | CASRTSGSVYEQYF
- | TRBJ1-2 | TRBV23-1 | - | TGCGCCAGCAGTTCTTTCCCAGACAGGTATGGCTACACCTTC | CASSSFPDRYGYTF
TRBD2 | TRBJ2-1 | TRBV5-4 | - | TGTGCCAGCAGCTTGGGACTAGCGGCCTACAATGAGCAGTTCTTC | CASSLGLAAYNEQFF
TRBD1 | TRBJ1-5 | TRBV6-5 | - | TGTGCCAGCAGAGGACAGGGTGAATGGCCCCAGCATTTT | CASRGQGEWPQHF
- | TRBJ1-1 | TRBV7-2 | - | TGTGCCAGCAGCTTGTTGGTGAACACTGAAGCTTTCTTT | CASSLLVNTEAFF
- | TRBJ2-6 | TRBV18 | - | TGTGCCAGCTCCCCTGACAGGACCCCTGGGGCCAACGTCCTGACTTTC | CASSPDRTPGANVLTF
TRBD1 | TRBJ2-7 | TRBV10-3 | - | TGTGCCATCAGTGAGCCTCTGGGACAGGGGGCGGGTGAGCAGTACTTC | CAISEPLGQGAGEQYF
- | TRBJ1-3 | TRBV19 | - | TGTGCCAGTACTTCAGGTCCTGGAAACACCATATATTTT | CASTSGPGNTIYF
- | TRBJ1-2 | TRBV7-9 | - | TGTGCCAGCAGCTTAGCGGACAAGGAGGGCTACACCTTC | CASSLADKEGYTF
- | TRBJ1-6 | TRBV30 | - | TGTGCCTTCGTTCCCGGACGCGGCCGGGTATCACCCCTCCACTTT | CAFVPGRGRVSPLHF
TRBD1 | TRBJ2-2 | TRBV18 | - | TGTGCCAGCTCATTCCGGGACAGGATTTCGAACACCGGGGAGCTGTTTTTT | CASSFRDRISNTGELFF
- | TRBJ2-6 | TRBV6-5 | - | TGTGCCAGCAGCCTAGGGTCTGGGGCCAACGTCCTGACTTTC | CASSLGSGANVLTF
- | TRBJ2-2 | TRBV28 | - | TGTGCCAGCAGACCACCGAACAGGGGACTGCGGACCGGGGAGCTGTTTTTT | CASRPPNRGLRTGELFF
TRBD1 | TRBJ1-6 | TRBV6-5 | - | TGTGCCAGCAGTTACCAAGGACAGGGGGCATGGTCACCCCTCCACTTT | CASSYQGQGAWSPLHF
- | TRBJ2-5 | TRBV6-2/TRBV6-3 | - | TGTGCCAGCAGTTGGGAGAGAGGTGAGACCCAGTACTTC | CASSWERGETQYF
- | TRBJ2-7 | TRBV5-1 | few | TGCGCCAGCAAGATGATCAACGAGCAGTACTTC | CASKMINEQYF
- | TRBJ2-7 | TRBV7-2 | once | TGTGCCAGCAGCTTAGGGTTCGTTTCCGACGAGCAGTACTTC | CASSLGFVSDEQYF
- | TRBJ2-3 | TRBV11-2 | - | TGTGCCAGCAGCTTCAGGGGGGGTTCGACAGATACGCAGTATTTT | CASSFRGGSTDTQYF
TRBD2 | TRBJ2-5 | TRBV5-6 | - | TGTGCCAGCAGCTTTCGCCTAGCGGGAGGGCCCCTGCCAGAGACCCAGTACTTC | CASSFRLAGGPLPETQYF
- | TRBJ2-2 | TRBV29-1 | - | TGCAGCGTCGACCGCACCGGGGAGCTGTTTTTT | CSVDRTGELFF
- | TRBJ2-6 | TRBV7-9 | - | TGTGCCAGCAGTCCCCGACCGGGGGCCAACGTCCTGACTTTC | CASSPRPGANVLTF
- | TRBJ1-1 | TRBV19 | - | TGTGCCAGTAGTACCCTGGGTGCGGCAACGAACACTGAAGCTTTCTTT | CASSTLGAATNTEAFF
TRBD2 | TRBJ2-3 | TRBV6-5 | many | TGTGCCAGCAGTTTTCTAGCGGGGTCCACAGATACGCAGTATTTT | CASSFLAGSTDTQYF
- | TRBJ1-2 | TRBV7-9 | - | TGTGCCAGCAGCTCACAGGGCTATGGCTACACCTTC | CASSSQGYGYTF
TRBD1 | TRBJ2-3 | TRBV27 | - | TGTGCCAGCAGTCCCCGGGACAGGAGTTTATTTTTGGGCACAGATACGCAGTATTTT | CASSPRDRSLFLGTDTQYF
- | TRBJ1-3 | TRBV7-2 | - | TGTGCCAGCAGCTTAGGGACGGTAATGGGTGTAAACACCATATATTTT | CASSLGTVMGVNTIYF
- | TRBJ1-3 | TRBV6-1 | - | TGTGCCAGCAGTGACAGGCGTCCTGGAAACACCATATATTTT | CASSDRRPGNTIYF
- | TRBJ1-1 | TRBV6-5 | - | TGTGCCAGCAGTACGGACATGAACACTGAAGCTTTCTTT | CASSTDMNTEAFF